These T cell receptor beta chains were read from a single sample in a study of blood T cell repertoires in COVID-19. Some clones are missing from TCRdb's copy, which holds only in-frame ones; the method was immunoSEQ multiplex PCR. The table lists roughly 200,000 clones, more than 75% of them singletons, with 6.2% in the top ten. The sequenced sample was peripheral blood. These receptors were obtained from a man aged 60 to 69 who had recovered from COVID-19. Each CDR3 is given with its conserved first and last residue. D genes are given only for firm matches. Only part of the rows carry a size: once, few, many, or a class if the clone is expanded.

V gene	D gene	CDR3 length	J gene	clone size	CDR3 DNA	CDR3 protein
TRBV3-1/TRBV3-2	TRBD1	18	TRBJ1-4	-	TGTGCCAGCAGCCAAGGGACAGGGGGCCTTGCAACTAATGAAAAACTGTTTTTT	CASSQGTGGLATNEKLFF
TRBV19	-	16	TRBJ1-1	-	TGTGCCAGTAGTCTTAGTGGACAGACCATGAACACTGAAGCTTTCTTT	CASSLSGQTMNTEAFF
TRBV7-9	-	15	TRBJ1-3	-	TGTGCCAGCAGCTTAAGAGGTAACGAAGGAAACACCATATATTTT	CASSLRGNEGNTIYF
TRBV9	-	16	TRBJ1-1	-	TGTGCCAGCAGTGATCAAAACAGGGATATGAACACTGAAGCTTTCTTT	CASSDQNRDMNTEAFF
TRBV5-1	TRBD2	16	TRBJ2-1	-	TGCGCCAGCAGCTGGACCGGGACTAGCTCGTACAATGAGCAGTTCTTC	CASSWTGTSSYNEQFF
TRBV2	-	13	TRBJ1-2	-	TGTGCCAGCAAAAGCGGTCAGATCTATGGCTACACCTTC	CASKSGQIYGYTF
TRBV9	-	18	TRBJ2-5	-	TGTGCCAGCAGCGTAGGCGCCACAGGATCCACCGTCAGGGAGACCCAGTACTTC	CASSVGATGSTVRETQYF
TRBV18	TRBD2	15	TRBJ2-7	-	TGTGCCAGCTCACCGCAGCGGGAGGTTACCAACGAGCAGTACTTC	CASSPQREVTNEQYF
TRBV28	-	13	TRBJ2-7	-	TGTGCCAGCAGTCTAGGCCGGAACTACGAGCAGTACTTC	CASSLGRNYEQYF
TRBV24-1	-	13	TRBJ2-1	-	TGTGCCACCAGTTCCGAGTCCCACAATGAGCAGTTCTTC	CATSSESHNEQFF
TRBV30	TRBD1	14	TRBJ1-2	once	TGTGCCTGGGGGGGGGCCGGGACAGTCTATGGCTACACCTTC	CAWGGAGTVYGYTF
TRBV2	-	13	TRBJ2-1	-	TGTGCCAGCAGTGCAATTCAGGGCCATGAGCAGTTCTTC	CASSAIQGHEQFF
TRBV19	-	15	TRBJ2-1	-	TGTGCCAGTAGTATTGATAACTCCTTCTACAATGAGCAGTTCTTC	CASSIDNSFYNEQFF
TRBV5-1	TRBD2	14	TRBJ2-1	-	TGCGCCAGCAGCACTAGCGGGGGTTACAATGAGCAGTTCTTC	CASSTSGGYNEQFF
TRBV5-1	-	14	TRBJ1-4	once	TGCGCCAGCAGCGTGGATGGGGAGAGAGAAAAACTGTTTTTT	CASSVDGEREKLFF
TRBV18	-	12	TRBJ1-2	-	TGTGCCAGCTCACCCCTCGGGGATGGCTACACCTTC	CASSPLGDGYTF